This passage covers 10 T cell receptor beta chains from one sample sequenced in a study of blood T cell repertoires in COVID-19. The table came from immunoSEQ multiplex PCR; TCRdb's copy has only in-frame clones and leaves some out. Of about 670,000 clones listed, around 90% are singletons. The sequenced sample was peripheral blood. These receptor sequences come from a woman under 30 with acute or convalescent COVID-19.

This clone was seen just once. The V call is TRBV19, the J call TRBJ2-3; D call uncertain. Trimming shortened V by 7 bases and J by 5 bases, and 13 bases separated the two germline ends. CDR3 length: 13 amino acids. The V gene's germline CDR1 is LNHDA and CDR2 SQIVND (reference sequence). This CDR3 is CASMQREVDTQYF. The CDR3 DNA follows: TGTGCCAGTATGCAGCGAGAAGTAGATACGCAGTATTTT.

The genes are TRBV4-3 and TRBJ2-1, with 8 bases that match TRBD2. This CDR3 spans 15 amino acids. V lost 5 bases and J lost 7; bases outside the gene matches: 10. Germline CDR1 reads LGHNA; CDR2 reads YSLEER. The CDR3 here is CASSESGGMGNEQFF. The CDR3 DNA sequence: TGCGCCAGCAGCGAAAGCGGGGGTATGGGGAATGAGCAGTTCTTC.

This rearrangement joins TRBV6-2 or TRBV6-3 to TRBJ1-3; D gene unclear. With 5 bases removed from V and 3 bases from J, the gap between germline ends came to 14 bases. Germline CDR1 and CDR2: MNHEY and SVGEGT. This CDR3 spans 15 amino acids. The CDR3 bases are TGTGCCAGCAGTCCCCGGAGCGGCGGTGGAAACACCATATATTTT. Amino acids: CASSPRSGGGNTIYF.

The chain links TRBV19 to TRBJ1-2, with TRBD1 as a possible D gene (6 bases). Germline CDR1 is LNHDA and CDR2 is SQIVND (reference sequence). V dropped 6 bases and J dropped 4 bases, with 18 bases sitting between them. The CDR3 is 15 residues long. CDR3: CASRTHAQGVYGYTF. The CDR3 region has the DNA TGTGCCAGTAGAACTCATGCACAGGGCGTCTATGGCTACACCTTC.

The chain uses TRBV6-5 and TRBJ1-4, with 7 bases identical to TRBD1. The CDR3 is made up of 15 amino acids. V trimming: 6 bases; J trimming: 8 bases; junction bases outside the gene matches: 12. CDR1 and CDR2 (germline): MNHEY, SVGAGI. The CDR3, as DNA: TGTGCCAGCAGAAGAAACAGGGGCCGGGGGGAAAAACTGTTTTTT. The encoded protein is CASRRNRGRGEKLFF.

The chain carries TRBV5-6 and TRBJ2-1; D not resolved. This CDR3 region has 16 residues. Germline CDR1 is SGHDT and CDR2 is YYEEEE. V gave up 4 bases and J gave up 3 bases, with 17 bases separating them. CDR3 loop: CASSLSFKAGYNEQFF. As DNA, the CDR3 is TGTGCCAGCAGCCTTTCCTTCAAGGCAGGCTACAATGAGCAGTTCTTC.

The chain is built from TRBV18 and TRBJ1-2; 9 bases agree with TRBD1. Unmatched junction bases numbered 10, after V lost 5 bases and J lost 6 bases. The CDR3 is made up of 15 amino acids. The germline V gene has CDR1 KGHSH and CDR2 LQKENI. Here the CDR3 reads CASSYYRTGEDGYTF. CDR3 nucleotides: TGTGCCAGCTCATATTATAGGACAGGGGAGGATGGCTACACCTTC.

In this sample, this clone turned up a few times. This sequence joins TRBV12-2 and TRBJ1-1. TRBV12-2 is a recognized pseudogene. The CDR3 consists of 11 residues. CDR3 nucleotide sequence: TGTGCAACCCTGGGGGGGTCTGAAGCTTTCTTT. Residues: CATLGGSEAFF.

DNA of the CDR3: TGTGCCAGTTCTGACTACACCGGGGAGCTGTTTTTT. It codes for CASSDYTGELFF. The J gene is TRBJ2-2, the V gene TRBV19; D is uncertain. Germline CDR1 LNHDA, CDR2 SQIVND (reference sequence). V was cut by 8 bases and J by 3 bases, with 7 bases left in between. This CDR3 spans 12 amino acids.

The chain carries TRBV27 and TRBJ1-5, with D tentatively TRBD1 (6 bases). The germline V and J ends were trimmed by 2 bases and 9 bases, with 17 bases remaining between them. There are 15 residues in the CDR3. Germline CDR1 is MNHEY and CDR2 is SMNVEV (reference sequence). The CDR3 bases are TGTGCCAGCAGTTTAGGGGGCATGGGGGTAGGGCCCCAGCATTTT. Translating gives CASSLGGMGVGPQHF.